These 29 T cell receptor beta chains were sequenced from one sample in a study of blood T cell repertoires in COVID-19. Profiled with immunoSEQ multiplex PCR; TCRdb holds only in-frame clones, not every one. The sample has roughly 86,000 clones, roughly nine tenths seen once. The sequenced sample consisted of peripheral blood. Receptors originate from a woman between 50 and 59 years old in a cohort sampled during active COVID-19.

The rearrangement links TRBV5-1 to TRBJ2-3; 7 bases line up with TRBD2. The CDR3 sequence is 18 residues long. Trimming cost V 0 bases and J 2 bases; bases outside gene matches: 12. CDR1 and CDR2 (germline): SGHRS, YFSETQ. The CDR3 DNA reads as TGCGCCAGCAGCTTGGCCTCTAGCGGCTCCCCAGACACAGATACGCAGTATTTT. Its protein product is CASSLASSGSPDTDTQYF.

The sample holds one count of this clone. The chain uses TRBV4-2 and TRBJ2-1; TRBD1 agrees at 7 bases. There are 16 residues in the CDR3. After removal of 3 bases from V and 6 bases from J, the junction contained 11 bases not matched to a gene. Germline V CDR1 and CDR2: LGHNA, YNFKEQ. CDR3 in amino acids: CASSHIQGSDGNEQFF. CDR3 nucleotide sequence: TGTGCCAGCAGCCATATACAGGGGTCGGATGGCAATGAGCAGTTCTTC.

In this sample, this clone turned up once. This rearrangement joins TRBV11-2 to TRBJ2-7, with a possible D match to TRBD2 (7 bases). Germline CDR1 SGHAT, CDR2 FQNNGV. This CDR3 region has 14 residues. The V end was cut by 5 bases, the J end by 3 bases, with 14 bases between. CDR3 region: CASSPGGHYYEQYF. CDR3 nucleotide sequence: TGTGCCAGCAGCCCGGGGGGCCACTACTACGAGCAGTACTTC.

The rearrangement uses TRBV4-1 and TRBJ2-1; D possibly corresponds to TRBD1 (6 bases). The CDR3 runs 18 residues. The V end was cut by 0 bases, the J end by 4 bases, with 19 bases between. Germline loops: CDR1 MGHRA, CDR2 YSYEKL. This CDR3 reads CASSQDDGRGQVYNEQFF. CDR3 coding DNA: TGCGCCAGCAGCCAAGATGACGGCAGGGGTCAGGTTTACAATGAGCAGTTCTTC.

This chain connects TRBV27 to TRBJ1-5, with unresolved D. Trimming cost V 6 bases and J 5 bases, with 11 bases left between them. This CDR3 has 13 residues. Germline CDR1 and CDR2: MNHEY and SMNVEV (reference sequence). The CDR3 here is CASSLGEYQPQHF. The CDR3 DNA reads TGTGCCAGCAGCTTGGGAGAGTATCAGCCCCAGCATTTT.

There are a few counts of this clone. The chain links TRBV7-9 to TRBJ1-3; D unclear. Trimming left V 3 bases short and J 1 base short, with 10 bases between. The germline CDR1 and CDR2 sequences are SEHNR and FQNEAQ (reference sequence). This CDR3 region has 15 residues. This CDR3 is CASSFAGTSGNTIYF. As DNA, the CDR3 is TGTGCCAGCAGCTTTGCGGGAACTTCTGGAAACACCATATATTTT.

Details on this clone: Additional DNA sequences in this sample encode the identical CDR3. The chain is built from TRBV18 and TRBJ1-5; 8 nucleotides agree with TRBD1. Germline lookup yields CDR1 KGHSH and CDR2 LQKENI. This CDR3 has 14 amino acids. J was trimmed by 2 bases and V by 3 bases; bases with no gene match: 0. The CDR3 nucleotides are TGTGCCAGCTCACCGGGACAGGGCAATCAGCCCCAGCATTTT. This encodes CASSPGQGNQPQHF.

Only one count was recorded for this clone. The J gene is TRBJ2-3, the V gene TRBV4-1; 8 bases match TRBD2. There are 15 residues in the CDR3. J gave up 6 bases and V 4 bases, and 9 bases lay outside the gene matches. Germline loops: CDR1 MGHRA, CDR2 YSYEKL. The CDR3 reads CASSRREGLGDTQYF. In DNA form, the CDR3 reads TGCGCCAGCAGCCGTCGGGAGGGGTTGGGGGATACGCAGTATTTT.

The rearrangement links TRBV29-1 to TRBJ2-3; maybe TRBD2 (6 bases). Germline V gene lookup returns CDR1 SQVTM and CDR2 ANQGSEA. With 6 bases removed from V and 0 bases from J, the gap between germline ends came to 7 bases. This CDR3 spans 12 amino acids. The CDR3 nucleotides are TGCAGCGTCGGGACTAGCACAGATACGCAGTATTTT. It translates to CSVGTSTDTQYF.

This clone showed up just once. CDR3 amino acids: CASSPRAGTEAFF. CDR3 bases: TGTGCCAGCTCACCACGGGCTGGGACTGAAGCTTTCTTT. The rearrangement links TRBV18 to TRBJ1-1, with unresolved D. There are 13 residues in the CDR3. The V and J ends lost 1 base and 5 bases respectively, with 8 bases between them. Germline loops: CDR1 KGHSH, CDR2 LQKENI.

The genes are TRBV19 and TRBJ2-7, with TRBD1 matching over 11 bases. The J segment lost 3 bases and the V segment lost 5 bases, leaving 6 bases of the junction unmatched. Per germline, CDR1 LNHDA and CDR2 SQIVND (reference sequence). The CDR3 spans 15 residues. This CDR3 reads CASSPGQGAVYEQYF. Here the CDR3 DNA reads TGTGCCAGTAGTCCTGGACAGGGGGCAGTCTACGAGCAGTACTTC.

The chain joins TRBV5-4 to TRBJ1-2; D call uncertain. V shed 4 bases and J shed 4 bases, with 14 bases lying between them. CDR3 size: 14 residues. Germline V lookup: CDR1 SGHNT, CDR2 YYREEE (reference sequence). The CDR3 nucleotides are TGTGCCAGCAGCCCCCCTGCGGGAGGCTATGGCTACACCTTC. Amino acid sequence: CASSPPAGGYGYTF.

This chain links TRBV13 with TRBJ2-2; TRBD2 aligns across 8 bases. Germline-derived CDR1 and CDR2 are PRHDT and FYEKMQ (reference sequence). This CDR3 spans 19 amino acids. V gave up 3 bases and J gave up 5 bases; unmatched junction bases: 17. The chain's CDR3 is CASSFNVAGPKEGTGELFF. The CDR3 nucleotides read TGTGCCAGCAGCTTTAATGTAGCGGGGCCCAAAGAGGGAACCGGGGAGCTGTTTTTT.

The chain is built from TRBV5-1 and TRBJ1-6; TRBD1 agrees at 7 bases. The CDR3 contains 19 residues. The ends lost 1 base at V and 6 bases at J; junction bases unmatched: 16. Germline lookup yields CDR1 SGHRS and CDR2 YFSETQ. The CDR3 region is CASSLLTSPQGSGNSPLHF. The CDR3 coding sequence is TGCGCCAGCAGCTTGTTGACAAGCCCACAGGGGTCGGGTAATTCACCCCTCCACTTT.

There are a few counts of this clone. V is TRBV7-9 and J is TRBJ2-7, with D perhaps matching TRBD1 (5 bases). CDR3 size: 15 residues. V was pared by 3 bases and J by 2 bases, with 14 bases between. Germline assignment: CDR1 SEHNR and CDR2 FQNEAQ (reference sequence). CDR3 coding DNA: TGTGCCAGCAGCTTCGATCAGGGTGCTACCTACGAGCAGTACTTC. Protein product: CASSFDQGATYEQYF.

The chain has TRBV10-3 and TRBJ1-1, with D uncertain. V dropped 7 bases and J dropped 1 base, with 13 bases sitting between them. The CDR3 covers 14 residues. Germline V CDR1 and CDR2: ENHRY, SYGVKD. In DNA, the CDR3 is TGTGCCATCAAAGAATCCAGCGGGAACACTGAAGCTTTCTTT. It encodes CAIKESSGNTEAFF.

The CDR3 is CASRVGTGGSNEQFF. DNA for the CDR3: TGTGCCAGCAGGGTAGGAACAGGGGGCTCTAATGAGCAGTTCTTC. The rearrangement uses TRBV7-9 and TRBJ2-1, with 9 nucleotides matching TRBD1. V lost 6 bases and J lost 7; bases outside the gene matches: 10. CDR3 length equals 15 residues. In germline, CDR1 is SEHNR, CDR2 FQNEAQ (reference sequence).

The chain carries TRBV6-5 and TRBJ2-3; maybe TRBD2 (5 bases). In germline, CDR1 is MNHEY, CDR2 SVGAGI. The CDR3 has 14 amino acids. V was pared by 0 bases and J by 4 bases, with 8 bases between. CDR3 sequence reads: CASSYSRVPDTQYF. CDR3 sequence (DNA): TGTGCCAGCAGTTACTCGAGGGTCCCAGATACGCAGTATTTT.

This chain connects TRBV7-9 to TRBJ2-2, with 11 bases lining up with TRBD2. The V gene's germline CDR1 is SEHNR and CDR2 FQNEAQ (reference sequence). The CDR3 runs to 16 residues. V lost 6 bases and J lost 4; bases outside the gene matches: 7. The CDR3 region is CASRKTSGEGTGELFF. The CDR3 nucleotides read TGTGCCAGCAGAAAGACTAGCGGGGAAGGCACCGGGGAGCTGTTTTTT. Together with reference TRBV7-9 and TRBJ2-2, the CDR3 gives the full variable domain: DTGVSQNPRHKITKRGQNVTFRCDPISEHNRLYWYRQTLGQGPEFLTYFQNEAQLEKSRLLSDRFSAERPKGSFSTLEIQRTEQGDSAMYLCASRKTSGEGTGELFFGEGSRLTVL.

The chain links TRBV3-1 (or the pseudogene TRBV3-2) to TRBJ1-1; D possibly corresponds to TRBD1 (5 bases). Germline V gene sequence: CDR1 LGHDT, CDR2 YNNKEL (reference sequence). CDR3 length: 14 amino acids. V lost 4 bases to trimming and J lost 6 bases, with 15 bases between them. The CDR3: CASSPGQDYSEAFF. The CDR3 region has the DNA TGTGCCAGCAGCCCAGGGCAAGATTACTCTGAAGCTTTCTTT.

For the CDR3, the DNA is TGTGCCAGTAGTCCCACAGGGGGCGCATTAAATGAGCAGTTCTTC. Translation: CASSPTGGALNEQFF. The gene calls are TRBV19 and TRBJ2-1, with TRBD1 identical over 9 bases. With V trimmed by 5 bases and J by 7 bases, 9 bases remained unmatched. Germline values: CDR1 LNHDA, CDR2 SQIVND (reference sequence). The CDR3 length is 15 residues.

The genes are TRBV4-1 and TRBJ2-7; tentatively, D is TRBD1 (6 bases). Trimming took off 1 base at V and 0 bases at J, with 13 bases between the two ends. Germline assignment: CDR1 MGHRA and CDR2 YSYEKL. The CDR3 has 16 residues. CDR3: CASSQVVDRLSYEQYF. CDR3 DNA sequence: TGCGCCAGCAGCCAAGTCGTGGACAGACTCTCCTACGAGCAGTACTTC.

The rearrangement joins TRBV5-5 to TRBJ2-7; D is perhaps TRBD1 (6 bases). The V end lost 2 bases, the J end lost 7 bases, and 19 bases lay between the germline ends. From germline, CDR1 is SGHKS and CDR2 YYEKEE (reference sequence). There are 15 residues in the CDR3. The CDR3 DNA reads TGTGCCAGCAGCTTATACGGGACATTGGCTAGAGAGCAGTACTTC. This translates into CASSLYGTLAREQYF. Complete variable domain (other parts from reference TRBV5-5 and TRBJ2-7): DAGVTQSPTHLIKTRGQQVTLRCSPISGHKSVSWYQQVLGQGPQFIFQYYEKEERGRGNFPDRFSARQFPNYSSELNVNALLLGDSALYLCASSLYGTLAREQYFGPGTRLTVT.

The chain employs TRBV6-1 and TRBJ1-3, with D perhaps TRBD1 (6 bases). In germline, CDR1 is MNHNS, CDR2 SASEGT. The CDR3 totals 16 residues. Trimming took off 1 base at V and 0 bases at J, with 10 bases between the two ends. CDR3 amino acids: CASSEVQGSSGNTIYF. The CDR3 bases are TGTGCCAGCAGTGAAGTACAGGGAAGCTCTGGAAACACCATATATTTT.

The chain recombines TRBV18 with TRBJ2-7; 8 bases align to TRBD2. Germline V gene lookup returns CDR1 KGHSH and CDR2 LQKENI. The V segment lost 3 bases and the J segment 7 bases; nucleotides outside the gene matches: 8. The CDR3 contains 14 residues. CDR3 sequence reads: CASSPYGGEKEQYF. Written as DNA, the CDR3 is TGTGCCAGCTCACCGTACGGGGGGGAGAAGGAGCAGTACTTC.

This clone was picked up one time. The CDR3 loop is CASSGGVNTEAFF. CDR3 in DNA: TGCGCCAGCAGCGGCGGGGTGAACACTGAAGCTTTCTTT. This sequence joins TRBV5-1 and TRBJ1-1; D is unresolved. The V and J ends lost 4 bases and 0 bases respectively, with 7 bases between them. The germline gives CDR1 SGHRS, CDR2 YFSETQ. CDR3 length equals 13 residues.

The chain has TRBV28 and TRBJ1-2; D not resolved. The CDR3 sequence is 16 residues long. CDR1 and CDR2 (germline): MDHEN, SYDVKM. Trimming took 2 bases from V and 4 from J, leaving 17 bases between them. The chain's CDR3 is CASSLAVFNEVYGYTF. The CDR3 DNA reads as TGTGCCAGCAGTTTAGCCGTTTTCAACGAGGTCTATGGCTACACCTTC.

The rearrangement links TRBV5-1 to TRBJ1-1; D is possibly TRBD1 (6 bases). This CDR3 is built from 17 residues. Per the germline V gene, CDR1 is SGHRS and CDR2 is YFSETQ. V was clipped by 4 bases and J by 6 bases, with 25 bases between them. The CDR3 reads CASSDSLGGARRAEAFF. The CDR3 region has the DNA TGCGCCAGCAGCGATTCACTAGGGGGGGCGCGGCGGGCTGAAGCTTTCTTT. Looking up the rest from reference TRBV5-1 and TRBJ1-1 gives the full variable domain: KAGVTQTPRYLIKTRGQQVTLSCSPISGHRSVSWYQQTPGQGLQFLFEYFSETQRNKGNFPGRFSGRQFSNSRSEMNVSTLELGDSALYLCASSDSLGGARRAEAFFGQGTRLTVV.

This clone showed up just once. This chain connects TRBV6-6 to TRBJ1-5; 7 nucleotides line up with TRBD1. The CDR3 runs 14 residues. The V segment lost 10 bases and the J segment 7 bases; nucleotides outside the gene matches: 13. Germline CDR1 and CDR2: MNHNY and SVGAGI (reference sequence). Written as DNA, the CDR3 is TGTGCCACCTGCGAGGGGGCCCGGAGCCAGCCCCAGCATTTT. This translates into CATCEGARSQPQHF.